This T cell receptor (beta chain) was identified during a study of T cells in Graves' hyperthyroidism and ophthalmopathy. Study-wide points: It was a median about 7.1 months before onset that the model predicted ophthalmopathy.

This clonotype turned up a few times. Its antigen remains unknown. The source material, RNA transcripts, was used to amplify TCR beta CDR3 regions. A first-round RT-PCR of the TCR CDR3 used the HTBI primer set. TCRdb itself ran the multiplex PCR reads through MiXCR, one entry per CDR3 protein. Of around 580,000 distinct CDR3 sequences listed, 16% were seen once; the top ten hold around 18%. CDR1 SEHNR and CDR2 FQNEAQ come from the germline V gene (reference sequence). This CDR3 is 14 amino acids long. Trimming left V 3 bases short and J 8 bases short, with 11 bases between. The chain recombines TRBV7-9 with TRBJ1-6; D is unclear. Sequenced material: blood. This sequence was found in a woman aged 18-29 years with Graves' hyperthyroidism. CDR3 region: CASSLMDSYSPLHF. As DNA, the CDR3 is TGTGCCAGCAGCTTGATGGATTCTTATTCACCCCTCCACTTT.